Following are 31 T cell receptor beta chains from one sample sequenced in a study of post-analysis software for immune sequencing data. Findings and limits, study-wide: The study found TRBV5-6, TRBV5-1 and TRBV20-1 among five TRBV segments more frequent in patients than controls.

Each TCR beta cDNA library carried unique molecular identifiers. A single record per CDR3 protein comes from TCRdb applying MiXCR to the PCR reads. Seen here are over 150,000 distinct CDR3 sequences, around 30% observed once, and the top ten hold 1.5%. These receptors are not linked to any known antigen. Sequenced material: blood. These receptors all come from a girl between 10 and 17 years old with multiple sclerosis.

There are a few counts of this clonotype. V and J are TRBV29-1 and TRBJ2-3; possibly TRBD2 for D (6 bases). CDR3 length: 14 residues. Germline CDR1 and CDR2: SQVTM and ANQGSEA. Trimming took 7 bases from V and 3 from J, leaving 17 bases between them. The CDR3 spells CSAQGPGGTDTQYF. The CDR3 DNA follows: TGCAGCGCCCAAGGCCCCGGAGGGACAGATACGCAGTATTTT.

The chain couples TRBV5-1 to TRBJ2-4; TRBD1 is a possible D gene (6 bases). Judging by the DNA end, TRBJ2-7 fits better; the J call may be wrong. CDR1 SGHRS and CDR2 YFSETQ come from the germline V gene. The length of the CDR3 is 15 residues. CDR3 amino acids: CASSFGTLGGYEQYF. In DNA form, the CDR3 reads TGCGCCAGCAGCTTCGGGACACTCGGCGGCTACGAGCAGTACTTC.

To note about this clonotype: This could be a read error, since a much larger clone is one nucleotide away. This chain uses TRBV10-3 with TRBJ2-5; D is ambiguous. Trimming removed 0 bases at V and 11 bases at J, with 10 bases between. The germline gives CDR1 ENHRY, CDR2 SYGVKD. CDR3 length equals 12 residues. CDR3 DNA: TGTGCCATCAGTGAGTCGACCCTTGAGCAGTACTTC. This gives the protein CAISESTLEQYF.

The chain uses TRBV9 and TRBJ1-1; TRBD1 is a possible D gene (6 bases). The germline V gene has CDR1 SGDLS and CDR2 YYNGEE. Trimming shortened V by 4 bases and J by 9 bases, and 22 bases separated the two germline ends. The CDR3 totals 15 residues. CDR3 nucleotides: TGTGCCAGCAGCCCCCGAACAGGGAAGGAGGCTAAAGCTTTCTTT. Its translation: CASSPRTGKEAKAFF. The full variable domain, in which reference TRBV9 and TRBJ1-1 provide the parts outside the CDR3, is DSGVTQTPKHLITATGQRVTLRCSPRSGDLSVYWYQQSLDQGLQFLIQYYNGEERAKGNILERFSAQQFPDLHSELNLSSLELGDSALYFCASSPRTGKEAKAFFGQGTRLTVV.

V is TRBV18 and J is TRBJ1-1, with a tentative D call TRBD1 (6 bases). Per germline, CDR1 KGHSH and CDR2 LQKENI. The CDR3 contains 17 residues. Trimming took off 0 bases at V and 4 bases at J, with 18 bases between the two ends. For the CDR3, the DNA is TGTGCCAGCTCACCACCGAGGCCGGGGGGCGCCATCACTGAAGCTTTCTTT. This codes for CASSPPRPGGAITEAFF.

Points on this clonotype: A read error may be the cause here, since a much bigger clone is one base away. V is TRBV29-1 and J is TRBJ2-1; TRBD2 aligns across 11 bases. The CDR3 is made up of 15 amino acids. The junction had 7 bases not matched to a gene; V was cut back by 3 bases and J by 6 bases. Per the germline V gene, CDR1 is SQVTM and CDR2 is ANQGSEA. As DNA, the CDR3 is TGCAGCGTTGAGGTAGCGGGAGGGCCAGTCAATGAGCAGTTCTTC. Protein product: CSVEVAGGPVNEQFF.

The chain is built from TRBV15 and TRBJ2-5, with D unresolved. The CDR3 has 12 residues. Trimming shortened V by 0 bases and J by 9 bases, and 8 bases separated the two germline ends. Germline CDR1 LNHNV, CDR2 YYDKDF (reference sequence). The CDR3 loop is CATSRDLTPQYF. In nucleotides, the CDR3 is TGTGCCACCAGCAGAGATCTGACCCCCCAGTACTTC. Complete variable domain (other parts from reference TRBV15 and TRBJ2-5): DAMVIQNPRYQVTQFGKPVTLSCSQTLNHNVMYWYQQKSSQAPKLLFHYYDKDFNNEADTPDNFQSRRPNTSFCFLDIRSPGLGDTAMYLCATSRDLTPQYFGPGTRLLVL.

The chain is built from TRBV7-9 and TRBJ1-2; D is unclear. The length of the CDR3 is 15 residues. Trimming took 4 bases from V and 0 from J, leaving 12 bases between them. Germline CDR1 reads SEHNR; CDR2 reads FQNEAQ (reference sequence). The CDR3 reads CASSSVAAANYGYTF. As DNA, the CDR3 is TGTGCCAGCAGCTCCGTAGCGGCAGCTAACTATGGCTACACCTTC.

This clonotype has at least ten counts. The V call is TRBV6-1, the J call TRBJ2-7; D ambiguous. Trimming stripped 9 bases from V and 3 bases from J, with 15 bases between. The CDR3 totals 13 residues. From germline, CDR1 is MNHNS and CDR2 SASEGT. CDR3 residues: CASRGDVDYEQYF. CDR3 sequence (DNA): TGTGCCAGTCGAGGAGATGTGGACTACGAGCAGTACTTC.

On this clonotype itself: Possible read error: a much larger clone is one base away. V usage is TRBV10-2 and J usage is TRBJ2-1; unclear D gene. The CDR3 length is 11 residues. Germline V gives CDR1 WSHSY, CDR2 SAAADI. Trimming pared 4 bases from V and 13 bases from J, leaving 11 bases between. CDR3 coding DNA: TGCGCCAGCAGTGTGAGGAAGGTACAGTTCTTC. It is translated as CASSVRKVQFF.

CDR3 amino acids: CAGAPTHNEQFF. The CDR3 DNA sequence: TGTGCCGGCGCACCAACCCACAATGAGCAGTTCTTC. The chain employs TRBV7-9 and TRBJ2-1; D unresolved. CDR1 and CDR2 (germline): SEHNR, FQNEAQ (reference sequence). The germline V and J ends were trimmed by 11 bases and 5 bases, with 13 bases remaining between them. The CDR3 loop spans 12 amino acids.

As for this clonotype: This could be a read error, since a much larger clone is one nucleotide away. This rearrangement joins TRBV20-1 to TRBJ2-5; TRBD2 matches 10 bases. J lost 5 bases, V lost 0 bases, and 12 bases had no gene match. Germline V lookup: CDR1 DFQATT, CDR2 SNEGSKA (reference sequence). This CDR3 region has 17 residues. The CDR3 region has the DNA TGCAGTGCTAGAGATGGGAGTAGCGGGAGGCAGTACGAGACCCAGTACTTC. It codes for CSARDGSSGRQYETQYF.

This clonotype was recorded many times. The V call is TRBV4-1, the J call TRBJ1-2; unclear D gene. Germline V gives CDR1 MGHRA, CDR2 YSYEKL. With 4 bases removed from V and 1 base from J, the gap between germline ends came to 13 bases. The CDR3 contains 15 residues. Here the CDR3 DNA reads TGCGCCAGCAGCCCGCCCCGATTATTTAACTATGGCTACACCTTC. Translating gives CASSPPRLFNYGYTF.

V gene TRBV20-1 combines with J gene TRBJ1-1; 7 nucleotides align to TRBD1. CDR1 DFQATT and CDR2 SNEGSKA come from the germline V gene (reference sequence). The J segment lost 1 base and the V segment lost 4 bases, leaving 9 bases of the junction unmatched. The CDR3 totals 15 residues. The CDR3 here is CSAKNRGTGNTEAFF. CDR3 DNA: TGCAGTGCTAAAAACAGGGGAACGGGGAACACTGAAGCTTTCTTT.

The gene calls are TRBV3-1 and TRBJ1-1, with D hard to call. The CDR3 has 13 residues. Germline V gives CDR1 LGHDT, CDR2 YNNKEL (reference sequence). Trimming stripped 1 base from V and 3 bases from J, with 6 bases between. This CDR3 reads CASSQAVDTEAFF. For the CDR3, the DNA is TGTGCCAGCAGCCAAGCCGTGGACACTGAAGCTTTCTTT.

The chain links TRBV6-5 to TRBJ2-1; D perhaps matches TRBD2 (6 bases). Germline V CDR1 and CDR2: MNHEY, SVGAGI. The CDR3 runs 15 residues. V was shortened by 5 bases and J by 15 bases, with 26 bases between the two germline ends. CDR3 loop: CASSIDRDLPSRWFF. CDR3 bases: TGTGCCAGCAGTATCGACCGGGACTTGCCTAGTCGTTGGTTCTTC.

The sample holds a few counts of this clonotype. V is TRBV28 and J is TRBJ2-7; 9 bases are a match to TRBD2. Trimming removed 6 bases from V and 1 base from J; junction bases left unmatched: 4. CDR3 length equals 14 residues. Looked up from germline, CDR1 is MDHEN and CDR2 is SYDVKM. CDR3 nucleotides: TGTGCCAGCAGACTAGCGGGCAATTCCTACGAGCAGTACTTC. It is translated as CASRLAGNSYEQYF.

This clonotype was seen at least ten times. The CDR3 region has the DNA TGCGCCAGCAGCTGGGGGAACCTACTCCAAGAGACCCAGTACTTC. Encoded protein: CASSWGNLLQETQYF. J is TRBJ2-5 and V is TRBV5-1, with D perhaps assigned TRBD1 or TRBD2 (5 bases each). Trimming removed 3 bases from V and 1 base from J, with 13 bases in between. CDR1 and CDR2 (germline): SGHRS, YFSETQ. The CDR3 sequence is 15 residues long. The whole variable domain, remainder taken from reference TRBV5-1 and TRBJ2-5, is KAGVTQTPRYLIKTRGQQVTLSCSPISGHRSVSWYQQTPGQGLQFLFEYFSETQRNKGNFPGRFSGRQFSNSRSEMNVSTLELGDSALYLCASSWGNLLQETQYFGPGTRLLVL.

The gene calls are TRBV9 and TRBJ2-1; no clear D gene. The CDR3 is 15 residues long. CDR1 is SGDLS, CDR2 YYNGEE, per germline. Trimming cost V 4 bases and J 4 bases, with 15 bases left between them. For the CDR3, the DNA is TGTGCCAGCAGCCTCCTGGGCGAGGATTACAATGAGCAGTTCTTC. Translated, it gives CASSLLGEDYNEQFF.

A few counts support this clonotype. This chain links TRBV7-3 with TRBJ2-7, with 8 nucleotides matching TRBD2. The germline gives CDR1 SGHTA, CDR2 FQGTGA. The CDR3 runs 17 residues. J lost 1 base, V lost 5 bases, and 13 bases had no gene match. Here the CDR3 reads CASSPNGRAGVSYEQYF. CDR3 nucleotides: TGTGCCAGCAGCCCGAATGGGCGAGCGGGAGTGTCCTACGAGCAGTACTTC.

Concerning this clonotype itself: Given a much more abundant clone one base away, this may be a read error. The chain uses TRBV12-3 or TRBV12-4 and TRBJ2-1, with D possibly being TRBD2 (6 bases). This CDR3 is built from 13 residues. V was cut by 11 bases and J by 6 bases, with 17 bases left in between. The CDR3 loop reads CASASGTCNEQFF. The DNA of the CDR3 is TGTGCCTCGGCTTCGGGGACTTGCAATGAGCAGTTCTTC.

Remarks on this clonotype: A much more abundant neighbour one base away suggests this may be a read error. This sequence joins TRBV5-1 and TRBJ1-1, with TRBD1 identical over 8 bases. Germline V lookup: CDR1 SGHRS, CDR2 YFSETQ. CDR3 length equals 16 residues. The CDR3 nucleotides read TGCGCCAGCAGTGTTCAGGGGGCGCCCATGAACACTGAAGTTTTCTTT. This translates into CASSVQGAPMNTEVFF.

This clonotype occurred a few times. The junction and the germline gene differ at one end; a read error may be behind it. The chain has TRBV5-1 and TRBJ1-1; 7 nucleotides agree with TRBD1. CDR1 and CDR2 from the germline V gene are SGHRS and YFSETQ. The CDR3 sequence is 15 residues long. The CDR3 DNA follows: TGCACCAGCAGCGACCCCCCGGGACAGCCCTCTGAAGCTTTCTTT. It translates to CTSSDPPGQPSEAFF.

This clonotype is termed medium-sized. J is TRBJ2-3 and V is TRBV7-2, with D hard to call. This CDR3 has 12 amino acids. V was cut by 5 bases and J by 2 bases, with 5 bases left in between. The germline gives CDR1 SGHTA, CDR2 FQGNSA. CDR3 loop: CASSAYTDTQYF. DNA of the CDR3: TGTGCCAGCAGCGCATACACAGATACGCAGTATTTT.

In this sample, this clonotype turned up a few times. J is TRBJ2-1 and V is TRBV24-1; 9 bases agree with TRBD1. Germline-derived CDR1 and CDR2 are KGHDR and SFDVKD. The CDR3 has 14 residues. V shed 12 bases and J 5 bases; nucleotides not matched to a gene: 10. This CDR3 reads CASAEGQGHNEQFF. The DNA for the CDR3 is TGTGCCTCGGCCGAGGGACAGGGTCACAATGAGCAGTTCTTC.

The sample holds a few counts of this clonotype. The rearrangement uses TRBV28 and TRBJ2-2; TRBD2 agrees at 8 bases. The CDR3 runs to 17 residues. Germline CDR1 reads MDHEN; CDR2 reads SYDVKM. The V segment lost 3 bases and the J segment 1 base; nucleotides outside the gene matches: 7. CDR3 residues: CASSFVSGSRNTGELFF. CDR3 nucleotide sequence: TGTGCCAGCAGTTTCGTGAGCGGGAGTCGGAACACCGGGGAGCTGTTTTTT.

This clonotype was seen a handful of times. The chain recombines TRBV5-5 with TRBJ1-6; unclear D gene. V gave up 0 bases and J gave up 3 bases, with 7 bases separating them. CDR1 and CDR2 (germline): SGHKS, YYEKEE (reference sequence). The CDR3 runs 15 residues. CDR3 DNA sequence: TGTGCCAGCAGCTTGGGACGGCTCTATAATTCACCCCTCCACTTT. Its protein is CASSLGRLYNSPLHF.

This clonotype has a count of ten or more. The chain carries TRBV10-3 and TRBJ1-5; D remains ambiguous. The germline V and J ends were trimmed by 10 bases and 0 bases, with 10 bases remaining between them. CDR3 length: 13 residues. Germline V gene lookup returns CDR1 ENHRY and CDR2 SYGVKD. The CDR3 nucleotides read TGTGCCACCCGGGCAGATAGCAATCAGCCCCAGCATTTT. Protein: CATRADSNQPQHF.

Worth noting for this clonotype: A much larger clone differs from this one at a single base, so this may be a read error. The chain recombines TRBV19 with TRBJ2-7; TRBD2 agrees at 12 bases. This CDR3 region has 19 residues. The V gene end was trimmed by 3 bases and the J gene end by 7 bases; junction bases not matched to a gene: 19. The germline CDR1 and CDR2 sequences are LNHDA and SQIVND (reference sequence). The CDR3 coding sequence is TGTGCCAGTAGTATTGGCTGGGCTAGCGGGAGGGCAATCGGTCGTGAGCAGTACTTC. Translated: CASSIGWASGRAIGREQYF.

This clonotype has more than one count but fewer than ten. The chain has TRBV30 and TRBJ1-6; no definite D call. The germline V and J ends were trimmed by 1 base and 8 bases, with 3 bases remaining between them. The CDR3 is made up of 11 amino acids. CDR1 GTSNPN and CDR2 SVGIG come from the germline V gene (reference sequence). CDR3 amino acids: CAWSADSPLHF. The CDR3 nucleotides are TGTGCCTGGAGTGCGGATTCACCCCTCCACTTT.

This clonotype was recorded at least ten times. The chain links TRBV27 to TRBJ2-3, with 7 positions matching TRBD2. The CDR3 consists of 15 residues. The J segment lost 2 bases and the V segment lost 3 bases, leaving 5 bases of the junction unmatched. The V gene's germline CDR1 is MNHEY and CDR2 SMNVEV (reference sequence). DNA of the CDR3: TGTGCCAGCAGTTTTCAGGGAGGGCCCACAGATACGCAGTATTTT. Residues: CASSFQGGPTDTQYF.